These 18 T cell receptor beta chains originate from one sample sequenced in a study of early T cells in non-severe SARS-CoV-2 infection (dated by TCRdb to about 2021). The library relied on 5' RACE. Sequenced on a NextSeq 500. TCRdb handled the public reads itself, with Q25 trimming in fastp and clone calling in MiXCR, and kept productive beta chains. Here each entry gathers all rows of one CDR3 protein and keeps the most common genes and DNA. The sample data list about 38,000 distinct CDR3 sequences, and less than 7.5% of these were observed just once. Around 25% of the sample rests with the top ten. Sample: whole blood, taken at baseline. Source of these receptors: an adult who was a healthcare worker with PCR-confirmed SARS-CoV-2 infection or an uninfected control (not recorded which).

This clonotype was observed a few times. The DNA of the CDR3 is TGTGCCACCGGAGGGATAGGCAATCAGCCCCAGCATTTT. Protein product: CATGGIGNQPQHF. V is TRBV28 and J is TRBJ1-5, with D uncertain. Germline V gives CDR1 MDHEN, CDR2 SYDVKM. V was pared by 10 bases and J by 2 bases, with 12 bases between. The CDR3 is made up of 13 amino acids.

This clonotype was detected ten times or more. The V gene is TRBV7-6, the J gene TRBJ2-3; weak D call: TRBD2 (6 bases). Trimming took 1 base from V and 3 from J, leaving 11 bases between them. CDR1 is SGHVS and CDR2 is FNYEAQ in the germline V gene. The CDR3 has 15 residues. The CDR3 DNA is TGTGCCAGCAGCTTAGGTGCCGGGAGAACAGATACGCAGTATTTT. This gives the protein CASSLGAGRTDTQYF. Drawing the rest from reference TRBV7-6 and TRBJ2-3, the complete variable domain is GAGVSQSPRYKVTKRGQDVALRCDPISGHVSLYWYRQALGQGPEFLTYFNYEAQQDKSGLPNDRFSAERPEGSISTLTIQRTEQRDSAMYRCASSLGAGRTDTQYFGPGTRLTVL.

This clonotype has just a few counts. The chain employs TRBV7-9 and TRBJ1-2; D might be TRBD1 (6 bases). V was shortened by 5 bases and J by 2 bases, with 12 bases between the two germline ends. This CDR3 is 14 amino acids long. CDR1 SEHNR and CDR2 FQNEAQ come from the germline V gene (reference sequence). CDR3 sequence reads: CASSPGEANYGYTF. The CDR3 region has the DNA TGTGCCAGCAGCCCAGGGGAGGCGAACTATGGCTACACCTTC.

The CDR3 sequence is CASSPQRRSGANVLTF. For the CDR3, the DNA is TGTGCCAGCAGCCCCCAAAGGCGGTCCGGGGCCAACGTCCTGACTTTC. The chain recombines TRBV7-3 with TRBJ2-6, with D unresolved. This CDR3 contains 16 residues. V was pared by 5 bases and J by 4 bases, with 15 bases between. CDR1 is SGHTA and CDR2 is FQGTGA in the germline V gene. Looking up the rest from reference TRBV7-3 and TRBJ2-6 gives the full variable domain: GAGVSQTPSNKVTEKGKYVELRCDPISGHTALYWYRQSLGQGPEFLIYFQGTGAADDSGLPNDRFFAVRPEGSVSTLKIQRTERGDSAVYLCASSPQRRSGANVLTFGAGSRLTVL.

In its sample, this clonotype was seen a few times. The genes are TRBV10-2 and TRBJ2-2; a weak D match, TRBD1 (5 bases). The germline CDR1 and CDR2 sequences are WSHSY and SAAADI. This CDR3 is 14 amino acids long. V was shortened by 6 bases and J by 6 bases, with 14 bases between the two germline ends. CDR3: CASSATLGAGELFF. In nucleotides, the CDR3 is TGCGCCAGCAGCGCAACCCTAGGGGCCGGGGAGCTGTTTTTT.

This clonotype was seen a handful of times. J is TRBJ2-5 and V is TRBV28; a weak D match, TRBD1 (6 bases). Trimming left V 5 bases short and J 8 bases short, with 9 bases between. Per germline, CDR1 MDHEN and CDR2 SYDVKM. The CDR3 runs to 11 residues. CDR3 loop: CASSEGGTQYF. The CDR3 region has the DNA TGTGCCAGCAGTGAAGGGGGAACCCAGTACTTC. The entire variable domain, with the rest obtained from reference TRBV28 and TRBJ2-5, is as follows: DVKVTQSSRYLVKRTGEKVFLECVQDMDHENMFWYRQDPGLGLRLIYFSYDVKMKEKGDIPEGYSVSREKKERFSLILESASTNQTSMYLCASSEGGTQYFGPGTRLLVL.

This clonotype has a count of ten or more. In DNA, the CDR3 is TGTGCCAGCAGCCAACTCTCCGGGAGTGACACCGGGGAGCTGTTTTTT. It yields the protein CASSQLSGSDTGELFF. The chain uses TRBV4-2 and TRBJ2-2; the D gene is possibly TRBD2 (6 bases). Trimming removed 2 bases at V and 3 bases at J, with 13 bases between. CDR1 is LGHNA, CDR2 YNFKEQ, per germline. CDR3 length: 16 amino acids.

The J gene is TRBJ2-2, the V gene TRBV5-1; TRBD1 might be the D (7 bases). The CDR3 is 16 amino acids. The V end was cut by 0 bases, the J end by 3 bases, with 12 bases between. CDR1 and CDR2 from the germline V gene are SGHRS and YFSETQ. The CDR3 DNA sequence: TGCGCCAGCAGCTTGGCCCCCAGGGGGGACACCGGGGAGCTGTTTTTT. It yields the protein CASSLAPRGDTGELFF.

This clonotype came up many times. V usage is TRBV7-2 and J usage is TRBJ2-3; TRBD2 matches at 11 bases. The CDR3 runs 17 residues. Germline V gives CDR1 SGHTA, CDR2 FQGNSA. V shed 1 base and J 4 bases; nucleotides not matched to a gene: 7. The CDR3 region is CASSLDIAGGRSDTQYF. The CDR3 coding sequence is TGTGCCAGCAGCTTAGACATAGCGGGAGGGAGATCAGATACGCAGTATTTT.

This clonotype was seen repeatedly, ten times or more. CDR3 loop: CASSLGRGYEQYF. The CDR3 DNA sequence: TGTGCCAGCAGCTTGGGTCGGGGCTACGAGCAGTACTTC. This chain connects TRBV7-2 to TRBJ2-7; D may be TRBD2 (5 bases). With 3 bases removed from V and 3 bases from J, the gap between germline ends came to 9 bases. The CDR3 is 13 amino acids. Germline V gene lookup returns CDR1 SGHTA and CDR2 FQGNSA.

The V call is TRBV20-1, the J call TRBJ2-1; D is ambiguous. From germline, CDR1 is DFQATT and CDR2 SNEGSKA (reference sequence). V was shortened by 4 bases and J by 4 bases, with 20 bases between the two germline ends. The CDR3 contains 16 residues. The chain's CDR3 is CSANPDASARYNEQFF. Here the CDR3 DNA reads TGCAGTGCTAACCCCGACGCCTCTGCACGTTACAATGAGCAGTTCTTC.

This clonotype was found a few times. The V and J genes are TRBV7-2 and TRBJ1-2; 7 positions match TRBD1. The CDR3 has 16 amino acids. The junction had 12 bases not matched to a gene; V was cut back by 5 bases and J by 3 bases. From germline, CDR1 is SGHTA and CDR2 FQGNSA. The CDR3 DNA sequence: TGTGCCAGCAGCGAAGGGGGCAGGGGATACGACTATGGCTACACCTTC. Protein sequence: CASSEGGRGYDYGYTF.

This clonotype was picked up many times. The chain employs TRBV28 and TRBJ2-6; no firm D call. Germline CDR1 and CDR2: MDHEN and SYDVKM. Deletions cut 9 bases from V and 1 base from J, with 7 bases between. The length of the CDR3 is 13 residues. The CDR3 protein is CASEMSGANVLTF. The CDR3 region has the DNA TGTGCCAGTGAGATGTCTGGGGCCAACGTCCTGACTTTC.

CDR3: CASSSATSGSTDTQYF. The DNA for the CDR3 is TGTGCCAGCAGTTCGGCGACTAGCGGGAGCACAGATACGCAGTATTTT. The J gene is TRBJ2-3, the V gene TRBV12-3 or TRBV12-4; 10 bases are a match to TRBD2. With V trimmed by 4 bases and J by 0 bases, 4 bases remained unmatched. The CDR3 runs 16 residues.

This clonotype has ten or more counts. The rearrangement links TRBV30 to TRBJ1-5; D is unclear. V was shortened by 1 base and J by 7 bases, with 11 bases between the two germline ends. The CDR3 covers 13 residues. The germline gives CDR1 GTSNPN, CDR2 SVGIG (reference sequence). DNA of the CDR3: TGTGCCTGGAGTGGAGGTGGGGAGCAGCCCCAGCATTTT. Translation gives CAWSGGGEQPQHF.

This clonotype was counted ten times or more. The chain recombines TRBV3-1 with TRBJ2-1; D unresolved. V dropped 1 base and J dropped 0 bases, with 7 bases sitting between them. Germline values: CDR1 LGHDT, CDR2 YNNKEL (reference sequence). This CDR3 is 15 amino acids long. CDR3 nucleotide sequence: TGTGCCAGCAGCCAAGTCCGGAGCTCCTACAATGAGCAGTTCTTC. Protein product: CASSQVRSSYNEQFF.

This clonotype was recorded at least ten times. The CDR3 spells CASSRSSQETQYF. CDR3 nucleotides: TGTGCCAGCAGTCGCTCATCACAAGAGACCCAGTACTTC. V gene TRBV7-3 combines with J gene TRBJ2-5, with no clear D. The CDR3 length is 13 residues. The V end was cut by 6 bases, the J end by 2 bases, with 10 bases between. Germline V CDR1 and CDR2: SGHTA, FQGTGA. Together with reference TRBV7-3 and TRBJ2-5, the CDR3 gives the full variable domain: GAGVSQTPSNKVTEKGKYVELRCDPISGHTALYWYRQSLGQGPEFLIYFQGTGAADDSGLPNDRFFAVRPEGSVSTLKIQRTERGDSAVYLCASSRSSQETQYFGPGTRLLVL.

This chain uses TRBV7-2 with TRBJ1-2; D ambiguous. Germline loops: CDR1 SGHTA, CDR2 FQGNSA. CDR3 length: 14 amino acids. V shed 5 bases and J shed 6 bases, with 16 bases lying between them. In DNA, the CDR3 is TGTGCCAGCAGCGCCGCGTGGGCGTATCATGGCTACACCTTC. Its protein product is CASSAAWAYHGYTF.